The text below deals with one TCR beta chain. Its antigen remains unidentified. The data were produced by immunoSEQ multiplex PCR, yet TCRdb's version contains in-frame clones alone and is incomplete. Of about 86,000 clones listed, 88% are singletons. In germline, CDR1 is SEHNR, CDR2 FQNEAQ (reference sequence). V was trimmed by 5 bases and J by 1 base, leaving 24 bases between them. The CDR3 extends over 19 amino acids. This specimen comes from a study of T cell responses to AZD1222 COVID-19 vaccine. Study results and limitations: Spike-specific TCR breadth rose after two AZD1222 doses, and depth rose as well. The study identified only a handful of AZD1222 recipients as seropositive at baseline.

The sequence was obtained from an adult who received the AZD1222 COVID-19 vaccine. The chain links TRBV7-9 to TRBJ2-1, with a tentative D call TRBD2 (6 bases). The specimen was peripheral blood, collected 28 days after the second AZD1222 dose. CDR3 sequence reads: CASSPLDYRSIRSYNEQFF. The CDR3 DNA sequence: TGTGCCAGCAGCCCCTTGGACTACCGATCGATAAGGTCCTACAATGAGCAGTTCTTC.